This entry features one T cell receptor beta chain sequence. The PCR had 60 Vbeta and 13 Jbeta primers. Assay: immunoSEQ multiplex PCR; the TCRdb copy retains only in-frame clones and omits some. The data hold about 95,000 clones, with around four fifths observed a single time. CDR3 size: 15 residues. The data belong to a study of cytomegalovirus exposure and HLA in healthy donors. The clonotype comes from a woman between 40 and 55 years old in good health and CMV-seronegative. The specimen was PBMCs. The chain carries TRBV12-1 and TRBJ1-1; no DNA check was done on the table's D call, TRBD1. TRBV12-1 is listed as a pseudogene. The chain's CDR3 is CASSFPTDKNTEAFF. In DNA form, the CDR3 reads TGTGCCAGCAGCTTTCCGACAGACAAGAACACTGAAGCTTTCTTT.